The 5 T cell receptor beta chains below come from one sample, sequenced in a study of patients and donors after allogeneic stem cell transplantation. TCRdb reprocessed the RT-PCR reads with MiXCR, giving one entry per CDR3 protein. This sample yields some 150,000 distinct CDR3 sequences, of which approximately 37% are seen a single time; around 50% belongs to the top ten. The sequencing sample was made of blood, either unsorted or a sorted T cell fraction (not recorded which). The receptor set was obtained from a human donor who was either an allogeneic HSCT recipient or a stem cell or donor lymphocyte infusion donor (not recorded which). It is not recorded whose cells these are; they may come from a transplant donor.

A few counts support this clonotype. This chain connects TRBV7-2 to TRBJ2-3, with D possibly TRBD1 on 5 matching bases. V was shortened by 1 base and J by 1 base, with 9 bases between the two germline ends. Germline-derived CDR1 and CDR2 are SGHTA and FQGNSA. This CDR3 region has 15 residues. The CDR3 loop is CASSLGGQGTDTQYF. CDR3 nucleotide sequence: TGTGCCAGCAGCTTAGGGGGCCAGGGCACAGATACGCAGTATTTT.

J is TRBJ1-1 and V is TRBV28; 7 nucleotides align to TRBD1. The length of the CDR3 is 18 residues. V lost 3 bases, J lost 1 base, and 14 bases stayed unmatched. CDR1 and CDR2 (germline): MDHEN, SYDVKM. CDR3 protein: CASSFIGPPTGKNTEAFF. CDR3 bases: TGTGCCAGCAGTTTTATAGGGCCACCGACAGGGAAGAACACTGAAGCTTTCTTT.

This clonotype turned up a few times. For the CDR3, the DNA is TGTGCCAGCACGTTCTCGGGACTACCGACCGGGGAGCTGTTTTTT. Translation gives CASTFSGLPTGELFF. This chain joins TRBV9 and TRBJ2-2, with TRBD2 matching 7 bases. The germline CDR1 and CDR2 sequences are SGDLS and YYNGEE. This CDR3 spans 15 amino acids. The J segment lost 5 bases and the V segment lost 6 bases, leaving 10 bases of the junction unmatched.

V usage is TRBV7-2 and J usage is TRBJ2-1; 12 bases are a match to TRBD2. Looked up from germline, CDR1 is SGHTA and CDR2 is FQGNSA. The V gene end was trimmed by 5 bases and the J gene end by 12 bases; junction bases not matched to a gene: 2. The CDR3 is 12 amino acids. CDR3 protein: CASSQLAGGQFF. DNA of the CDR3: TGTGCCAGCAGCCAACTAGCGGGGGGGCAGTTCTTC.

This sequence joins TRBV5-1 and TRBJ2-3; D may be TRBD2 (5 bases). The germline V gene has CDR1 SGHRS and CDR2 YFSETQ. V was trimmed by 6 bases and J by 2 bases, leaving 13 bases between them. There are 14 residues in the CDR3. CDR3 loop: CASKGSVNTDTQYF. The CDR3 DNA follows: TGCGCCAGCAAGGGTAGCGTGAACACAGATACGCAGTATTTT.